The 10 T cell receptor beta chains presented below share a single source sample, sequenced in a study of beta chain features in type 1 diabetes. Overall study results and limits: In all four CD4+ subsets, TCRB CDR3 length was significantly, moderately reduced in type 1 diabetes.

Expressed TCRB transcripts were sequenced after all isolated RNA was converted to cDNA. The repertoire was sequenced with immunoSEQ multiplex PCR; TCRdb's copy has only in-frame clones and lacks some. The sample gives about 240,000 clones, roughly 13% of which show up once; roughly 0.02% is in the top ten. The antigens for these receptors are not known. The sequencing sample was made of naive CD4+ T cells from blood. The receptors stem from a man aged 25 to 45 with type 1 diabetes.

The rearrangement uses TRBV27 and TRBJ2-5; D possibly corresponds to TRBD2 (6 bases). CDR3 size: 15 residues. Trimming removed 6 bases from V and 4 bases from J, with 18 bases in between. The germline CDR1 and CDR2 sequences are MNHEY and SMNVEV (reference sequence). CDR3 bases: TGTGCCAGCAGGCCTCGGGAGAGTGGGGGAGAGACCCAGTACTTC. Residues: CASRPRESGGETQYF.

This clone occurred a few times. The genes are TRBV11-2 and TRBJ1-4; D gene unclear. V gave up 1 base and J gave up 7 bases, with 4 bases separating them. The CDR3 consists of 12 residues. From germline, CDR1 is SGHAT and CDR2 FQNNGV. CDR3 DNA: TGTGCCAGCAGCTTAGTGGCTGAAAAACTGTTTTTT. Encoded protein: CASSLVAEKLFF.

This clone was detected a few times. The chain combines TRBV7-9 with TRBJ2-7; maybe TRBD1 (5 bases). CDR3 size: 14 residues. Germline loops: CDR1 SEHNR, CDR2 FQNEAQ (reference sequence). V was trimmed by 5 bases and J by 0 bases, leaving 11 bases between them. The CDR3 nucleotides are TGTGCCAGCAGCGTCGACAGTGCCTCCTACGAGCAGTACTTC. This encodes CASSVDSASYEQYF.

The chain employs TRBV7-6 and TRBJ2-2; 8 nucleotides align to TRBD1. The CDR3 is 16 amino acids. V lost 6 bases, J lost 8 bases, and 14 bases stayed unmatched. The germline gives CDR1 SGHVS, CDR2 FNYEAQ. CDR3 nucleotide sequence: TGTGCCAGCAGATACGGGCAGGGGGCCTACCGAGGGGAGCTGTTTTTT. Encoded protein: CASRYGQGAYRGELFF. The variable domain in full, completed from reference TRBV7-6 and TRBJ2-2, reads GAGVSQSPRYKVTKRGQDVALRCDPISGHVSLYWYRQALGQGPEFLTYFNYEAQQDKSGLPNDRFSAERPEGSISTLTIQRTEQRDSAMYRCASRYGQGAYRGELFFGEGSRLTVL.

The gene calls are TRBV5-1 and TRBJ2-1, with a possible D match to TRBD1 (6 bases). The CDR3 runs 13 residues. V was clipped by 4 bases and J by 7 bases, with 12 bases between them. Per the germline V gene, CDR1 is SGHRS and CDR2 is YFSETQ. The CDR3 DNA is TGCGCCAGCAGCCCACAGGGTCGGAATGAGCAGTTCTTC. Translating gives CASSPQGRNEQFF. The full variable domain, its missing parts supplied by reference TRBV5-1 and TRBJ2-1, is KAGVTQTPRYLIKTRGQQVTLSCSPISGHRSVSWYQQTPGQGLQFLFEYFSETQRNKGNFPGRFSGRQFSNSRSEMNVSTLELGDSALYLCASSPQGRNEQFFGPGTRLTVL.

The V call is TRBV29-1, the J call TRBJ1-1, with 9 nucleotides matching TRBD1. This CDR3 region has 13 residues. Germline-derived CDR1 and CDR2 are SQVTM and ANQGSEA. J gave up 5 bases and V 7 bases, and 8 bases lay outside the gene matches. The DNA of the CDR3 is TGCAGCGGGGGGGGACAGGGAGCTACTGAAGCTTTCTTT. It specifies CSGGGQGATEAFF.

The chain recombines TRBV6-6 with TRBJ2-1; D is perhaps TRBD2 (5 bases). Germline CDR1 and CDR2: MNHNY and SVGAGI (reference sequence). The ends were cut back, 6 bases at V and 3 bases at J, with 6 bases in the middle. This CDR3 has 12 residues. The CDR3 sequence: CASREDYNEQFF. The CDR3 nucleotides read TGTGCCAGCAGGGAGGACTACAATGAGCAGTTCTTC.

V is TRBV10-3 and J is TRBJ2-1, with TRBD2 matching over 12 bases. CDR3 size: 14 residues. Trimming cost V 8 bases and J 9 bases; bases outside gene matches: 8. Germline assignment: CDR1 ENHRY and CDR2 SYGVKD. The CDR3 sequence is CAIRLAGGPGEQFF. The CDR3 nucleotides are TGTGCCATCCGTCTAGCGGGGGGGCCGGGTGAGCAGTTCTTC.

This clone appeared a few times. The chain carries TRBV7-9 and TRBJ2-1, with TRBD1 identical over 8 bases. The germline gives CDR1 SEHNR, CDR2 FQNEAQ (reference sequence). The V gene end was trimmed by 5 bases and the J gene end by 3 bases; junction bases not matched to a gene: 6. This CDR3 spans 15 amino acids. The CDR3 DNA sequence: TGTGCCAGCAGCCCGGGGACAGGTTACTACAATGAGCAGTTCTTC. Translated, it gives CASSPGTGYYNEQFF.

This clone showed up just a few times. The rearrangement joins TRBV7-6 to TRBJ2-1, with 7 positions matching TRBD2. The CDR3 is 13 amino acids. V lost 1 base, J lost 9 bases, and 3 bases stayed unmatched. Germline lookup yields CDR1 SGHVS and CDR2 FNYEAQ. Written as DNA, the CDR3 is TGTGCCAGCAGCTTAGACTGGGAGGGTGAGCAGTTCTTC. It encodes CASSLDWEGEQFF. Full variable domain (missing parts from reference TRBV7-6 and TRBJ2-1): GAGVSQSPRYKVTKRGQDVALRCDPISGHVSLYWYRQALGQGPEFLTYFNYEAQQDKSGLPNDRFSAERPEGSISTLTIQRTEQRDSAMYRCASSLDWEGEQFFGPGTRLTVL.